A selection of T cell receptor beta chains follows, all from one sample in a study of shared clonotypes between healthy human individuals. This table comes from immunoSEQ multiplex PCR, and its TCRdb copy is limited to in-frame clones, with some not included. The sample has over 400,000 clones; over 70% are singletons. Sequenced sample: PBMCs. These receptors were taken from a woman aged 40-49 years in good health. Some clones in this sample may be carry-over from other donors' samples. The CDR3 runs from the conserved cysteine through the conserved F or W. The D gene is left open where the match is weak. Expanded clones are given a class, and other clones once, few, many or no size at all.

CDR3nt	CDR3aa	j_gene	v_gene	abundance	d_gene
TGTGCCAGCAGGGAAGTAGCGGGAAGTGGGGCAGATACGCAGTATTTT	CASREVAGSGADTQYF	TRBJ2-3	TRBV6-1	.	TRBD2
TGTGCCTGGAGTGTAGGACTAGCGGGTATTGAGCAGTACTTC	CAWSVGLAGIEQYF	TRBJ2-5	TRBV30	once	TRBD2
TGTGCCATCAGTGAACCGGGACGGGCTAGCGAGACCCAGTACTTC	CAISEPGRASETQYF	TRBJ2-5	TRBV10-3	many	.
TGTGCCAGCAGCGGGACCAACCGCGACTACGAGCAGTACTTC	CASSGTNRDYEQYF	TRBJ2-7	TRBV14	.	.
TGTGCCAGCCATGAAGGCCCCTGGACTAGCGGGAACTACAATGAGCAGTTCTTC	CASHEGPWTSGNYNEQFF	TRBJ2-1	TRBV25-1	few	TRBD2
TGTGCCTGGAGCGGGTCGGGAGAGACCCAGTACTTC	CAWSGSGETQYF	TRBJ2-5	TRBV30	.	.
TGTGCCAGCAGTCGTACCCTCAATCAGCCCCAGCATTTT	CASSRTLNQPQHF	TRBJ1-5	TRBV6-4	.	.
TGCAGTGCTAGGAGGAGCTACGAGCAGTACTTC	CSARRSYEQYF	TRBJ2-7	TRBV20-1	.	.
TGTGCCAGCAGCTCCTACGGGATCTACGAGCAGTACTTC	CASSSYGIYEQYF	TRBJ2-7	TRBV5-4	.	.
TGTGCCAGCAGCGTTCAGGCGGGGGATTCGTGGGGCTACACCTTC	CASSVQAGDSWGYTF	TRBJ1-2	TRBV9	once	.
TGCGCCAGCAGCTTGGGGGTAGATGGGAGACAAGAGACCCAGTACTTC	CASSLGVDGRQETQYF	TRBJ2-5	TRBV5-1	few	.
TGCGCCAGCAGCTTCGGACGGGGGTACTATGGCTACACCTTC	CASSFGRGYYGYTF	TRBJ1-2	TRBV5-1	.	.
TGTGCCATCAGGAGGCTAGATCGTAACAATGAGCAGTTCTTC	CAIRRLDRNNEQFF	TRBJ2-1	TRBV10-3	.	.
TGTGCCAGCAGCCCCCCAAGCACAGGGGGAGTCACCGGGGAGCTGTTTTTT	CASSPPSTGGVTGELFF	TRBJ2-2	TRBV7-9	.	TRBD1
TGCAGCGTTGTGTTCTGGGATAGGGGCTCCTACAATGAGCAGTTCTTC	CSVVFWDRGSYNEQFF	TRBJ2-1	TRBV29-1	.	.
TGTGCCAGCTCACAAAAGGCCCTAGCGGGAGCCACAGATACGCAGTATTTT	CASSQKALAGATDTQYF	TRBJ2-3	TRBV18	many	TRBD2
TGTGCCTGGAGTGTTGTAGGTGGAAACACCATATATTTT	CAWSVVGGNTIYF	TRBJ1-3	TRBV30	.	.
TGTGCCAGCAGCTTCGGGGGCTCGAACACTGAAGCTTTCTTT	CASSFGGSNTEAFF	TRBJ1-1	TRBV11-3	.	.
TGCGCCAGCAGCCACCAGACTAGCGGGCCACAAGAGACCCAGTACTTC	CASSHQTSGPQETQYF	TRBJ2-5	TRBV5-1	.	TRBD2
TGTGCCAGCAGTGAAGCGTGGGGGTTGGTCACTGAAGCTTTCTTT	CASSEAWGLVTEAFF	TRBJ1-1	TRBV6-1	.	.
TGTGCCAGCAGCTTCCCCGGGGTGTCCGAGCAAAACATTCAGTACTTC	CASSFPGVSEQNIQYF	TRBJ2-4	TRBV7-2	.	.
TGTGCCAGCAGCTTAATGGGAAATCAAGAGACCCAGTACTTC	CASSLMGNQETQYF	TRBJ2-5	TRBV11-1	.	.
TGTGCCAGCAGCGGAGTGCTAGCGGGAGGGCCCAATGAGCAGTTCTTC	CASSGVLAGGPNEQFF	TRBJ2-1	TRBV11-2	.	TRBD2
TGCAGTGCTAGGGGGGACAGCGGCTACACCTTC	CSARGDSGYTF	TRBJ1-2	TRBV20-1	.	TRBD1
TGTGCCAGCAGCCAAGACCCCACCGGGGAGCTGTTTTTT	CASSQDPTGELFF	TRBJ2-2	TRBV4-2	.	.
TGCGCCAGCAGTGAGCAGGTACCCTACAATGAGCAGTTCTTC	CASSEQVPYNEQFF	TRBJ2-1	TRBV10-2	.	.
TGTGCCAGCAGTTTAGCGGGGGCGCTTGGGCAGCCCCAGCATTTT	CASSLAGALGQPQHF	TRBJ1-5	TRBV27	once	.
TGTGCCAGCAGCTTCTCCCTGACAGGGGGCTCTGGAAACACCATATATTTT	CASSFSLTGGSGNTIYF	TRBJ1-3	TRBV7-2	.	TRBD1
TGTGCCAGCAGCTTAGTCTTGGGGGGGAATAACCAGCCCCAGCATTTT	CASSLVLGGNNQPQHF	TRBJ1-5	TRBV7-2	many	.
TGCAGCGTTGCGATCGGATCAAACTACACCTTC	CSVAIGSNYTF	TRBJ1-2	TRBV29-1	.	.
TGTGCCACCAGCAGAGATCGTGCTAGTGTTTCCTTCAATGAGCAGTTCTTC	CATSRDRASVSFNEQFF	TRBJ2-1	TRBV15	.	.
TGCGCCAGCAGTGAAGGACTCTCTACCGGGGAGACCCAGTACTTC	CASSEGLSTGETQYF	TRBJ2-5	TRBV10-1	.	.